The 23 T cell receptor beta chains presented below share a single source sample, sequenced in a study of cytomegalovirus exposure and HLA in healthy donors. PCR was performed using 60 Vbeta and 13 Jbeta primers. Clones were read by immunoSEQ multiplex PCR, and TCRdb kept only the in-frame ones, dropping some. The sample carries 100,000 to 150,000 clones, about 86% recorded once. Material for sequencing was PBMCs. These receptors were collected from a woman in her 30s in good health and CMV-seronegative.

The gene calls are TRBV28 and TRBJ2-7; tentative D call: TRBD1 (6 bases). In germline, CDR1 is MDHEN, CDR2 SYDVKM. Between the trimmed V and J ends, which lost 3 bases and 3 bases, there was a span of 18 bases. The CDR3 has 16 residues. CDR3 loop: CASSFSLGRGYYEQYF. In nucleotides, the CDR3 is TGTGCCAGCAGTTTTTCATTGGGCAGGGGATACTACGAGCAGTACTTC.

This chain joins TRBV2 and TRBJ2-5; D call uncertain. Looked up from germline, CDR1 is SNHLY and CDR2 is FYNNEI. The CDR3 spans 12 residues. V dropped 7 bases and J dropped 10 bases, with 16 bases sitting between them. The CDR3 DNA is TGTGCCAGCATAGGCGGTAAGAGACTCCAGTACTTC. Residues: CASIGGKRLQYF.

The J gene is TRBJ2-2, the V gene TRBV27, with TRBD1 identical over 9 bases. This CDR3 spans 15 amino acids. Germline-derived CDR1 and CDR2 are MNHEY and SMNVEV (reference sequence). The V segment lost 6 bases and the J segment 5 bases; nucleotides outside the gene matches: 7. This CDR3 reads CASSRWDRETGELFF. The DNA of the CDR3 is TGTGCCAGCAGCCGTTGGGACAGGGAAACCGGGGAGCTGTTTTTT.

The rearrangement joins TRBV11-2 to TRBJ2-7, with 8 bases lining up with TRBD2. The CDR3 is 17 residues long. The germline gives CDR1 SGHAT, CDR2 FQNNGV. J was trimmed by 3 bases and V by 0 bases; bases with no gene match: 10. CDR3 in DNA: TGTGCCAGCAGCTTAGATCTGGGCGAGCGGGGGCACTACGAGCAGTACTTC. Translated, it gives CASSLDLGERGHYEQYF. Filled out from reference TRBV11-2 and TRBJ2-7, the complete variable domain reads EAGVAQSPRYKIIEKRQSVAFWCNPISGHATLYWYQQILGQGPKLLIQFQNNGVVDDSQLPKDRFSAERLKGVDSTLKIQPAKLEDSAVYLCASSLDLGERGHYEQYFGPGTRLTVT.

The chain couples TRBV30 to TRBJ2-2, with D maybe TRBD2 (6 bases). Trimming removed 0 bases at V and 5 bases at J, with 10 bases between. The CDR3 runs 14 residues. Looked up from germline, CDR1 is GTSNPN and CDR2 is SVGIG (reference sequence). The CDR3 sequence is CAWSVQGGTGELFF. The CDR3 nucleotides read TGTGCCTGGAGTGTACAAGGAGGGACCGGGGAGCTGTTTTTT.

This clone was detected only once. CDR3 bases: TGTGCCAGCAGCGTAGGGGGCGGAAACGTCTACGAGCAGTACTTC. Translated: CASSVGGGNVYEQYF. The chain joins TRBV9 to TRBJ2-7; TRBD1 is a possible D gene (5 bases). The CDR3 sequence is 15 residues long. Germline values: CDR1 SGDLS, CDR2 YYNGEE. The V end lost 0 bases, the J end lost 3 bases, and 13 bases lay between the germline ends.

The chain joins TRBV10-3 to TRBJ2-1, with TRBD2 identical over 13 bases. J lost 7 bases, V lost 10 bases, and 13 bases had no gene match. The CDR3 runs to 16 residues. CDR1 ENHRY and CDR2 SYGVKD come from the germline V gene. CDR3 bases: TGTGCCACAAACCCTTCTACTAGCGGGGGGGATAATGAGCAGTTCTTC. Translating gives CATNPSTSGGDNEQFF.

CDR3 DNA: TGTGCCAGCAGCTTGTTTCTAGCGGGAGTCTACGAGCAGTACTTC. As protein: CASSLFLAGVYEQYF. J is TRBJ2-7 and V is TRBV5-6; TRBD2 aligns across 10 bases. The germline V gene has CDR1 SGHDT and CDR2 YYEEEE. CDR3 size: 15 residues. V lost 1 base and J lost 3; bases outside the gene matches: 4.

This sequence joins TRBV30 and TRBJ1-2, with D perhaps TRBD1 (6 bases). Trimming took 3 bases from V and 8 from J, leaving 16 bases between them. Germline V lookup: CDR1 GTSNPN, CDR2 SVGIG (reference sequence). The CDR3 runs 13 residues. The CDR3 protein is CAWSHTGTDGYTF. The CDR3 nucleotides read TGTGCCTGGAGCCATACAGGGACGGACGGCTACACCTTC.

The CDR3 nucleotides read TGTGCCAGCTCACCACCGTCACTAGGGAATGAAAAACTGTTTTTT. As protein: CASSPPSLGNEKLFF. The J gene is TRBJ1-4, the V gene TRBV18; no clear D. The germline V gene encodes CDR1 KGHSH and CDR2 LQKENI. V was trimmed by 0 bases and J by 5 bases, leaving 10 bases between them. CDR3 length equals 15 residues.

CDR3 nucleotide sequence: TGTGCCAGTAGTACCCTCTTGGGTGACGGTCGGGGTCAGCCCCAGCATTTT. Its protein is CASSTLLGDGRGQPQHF. The V gene is TRBV19, the J gene TRBJ1-5, with D hard to call. Trimming pared 4 bases from V and 6 bases from J, leaving 22 bases between. The CDR3 runs 17 residues. Germline V gene data show CDR1 as LNHDA and CDR2 as SQIVND (reference sequence).

The chain employs TRBV7-9 and TRBJ2-3; 14 nucleotides agree with TRBD2. This CDR3 is 18 amino acids long. V dropped 2 bases and J dropped 4; count of bases not matched to a gene: 8. Per germline, CDR1 SEHNR and CDR2 FQNEAQ (reference sequence). The CDR3 reads CASSLTAGLAGGADTQYF. CDR3 coding DNA: TGTGCCAGCAGCTTAACCGCAGGACTAGCGGGGGGTGCAGATACGCAGTATTTT.

V usage is TRBV5-4 and J usage is TRBJ1-1; TRBD1 might be the D (5 bases). Germline assignment: CDR1 SGHNT and CDR2 YYREEE (reference sequence). Trimming cost V 3 bases and J 5 bases, with 5 bases left between them. This CDR3 spans 11 amino acids. The CDR3 sequence: CASSYRTEAFF. CDR3 in DNA: TGTGCCAGCAGCTACAGGACTGAAGCTTTCTTT.

The chain has TRBV6-1 and TRBJ2-7, with D possibly being TRBD1 (6 bases). This CDR3 is built from 14 residues. The V gene's germline CDR1 is MNHNS and CDR2 SASEGT. V was trimmed by 6 bases and J by 3 bases, leaving 15 bases between them. CDR3 residues: CASSEQGTVYEQYF. The CDR3 coding sequence is TGTGCCAGCAGCGAACAGGGTACGGTCTACGAGCAGTACTTC.

The CDR3 DNA is TGCGCCAGCAGCTCCGGGGGGACTAGCGGAGACTACGAGCAGTACTTC. Translation gives CASSSGGTSGDYEQYF. The J gene is TRBJ2-7, the V gene TRBV5-1; TRBD2 matches at 11 bases. The CDR3 sequence is 16 residues long. V lost 3 bases and J lost 3; bases outside the gene matches: 8. CDR1 and CDR2 (germline): SGHRS, YFSETQ.

The chain is built from TRBV6-5 and TRBJ2-3; a possible D gene is TRBD2 (6 bases). Germline lookup yields CDR1 MNHEY and CDR2 SVGAGI. V shed 7 bases and J shed 2 bases, with 16 bases lying between them. The CDR3 contains 15 residues. This chain's CDR3 is CASTRAGLTTDTQYF. The CDR3 nucleotides are TGTGCCAGCACTCGGGCGGGGCTAACCACAGATACGCAGTATTTT.

The J gene is TRBJ2-1, the V gene TRBV9, with TRBD2 matching over 7 bases. V was clipped by 0 bases and J by 2 bases; unmatched bases: 14. Per the germline V gene, CDR1 is SGDLS and CDR2 is YYNGEE. The CDR3 loop spans 19 amino acids. This CDR3 is CASSVEGSGFFTPYNEQFF. The CDR3 DNA follows: TGTGCCAGCAGCGTAGAGGGTAGCGGGTTTTTCACCCCCTACAATGAGCAGTTCTTC.

V is TRBV5-4 and J is TRBJ1-1; D is possibly TRBD1 (6 bases). V shed 3 bases and J shed 3 bases, with 12 bases lying between them. The CDR3 consists of 14 residues. Germline values: CDR1 SGHNT, CDR2 YYREEE (reference sequence). This CDR3 reads CASSSQGKYTEAFF. The CDR3 nucleotides read TGTGCCAGCAGCTCACAGGGAAAGTACACTGAAGCTTTCTTT.

This chain joins TRBV25-1 and TRBJ1-4; TRBD1 matches at 7 bases. Germline values: CDR1 MGHDK, CDR2 SYGVNS. The trim removed 1 base at V and 7 bases at J, leaving 9 bases unmatched. This CDR3 has 16 residues. In nucleotides, the CDR3 is TGTGCCAGCAGTGAATGGGGCGGGACAGCTGGTGAAAAACTGTTTTTT. This gives the protein CASSEWGGTAGEKLFF.

This rearrangement joins TRBV27 to TRBJ2-6; no firm D call. Germline lookup yields CDR1 MNHEY and CDR2 SMNVEV (reference sequence). The V end was cut by 6 bases, the J end by 2 bases, with 11 bases between. The CDR3 has 15 residues. DNA for the CDR3: TGTGCCAGCAGCTCCCGACAACCTGGGGCCAACGTCCTGACTTTC. Translated: CASSSRQPGANVLTF.

V gene TRBV28 combines with J gene TRBJ1-1, with 10 nucleotides matching TRBD1. The CDR3 spans 15 residues. V shed 4 bases, J shed 0 bases, and the junction held 2 bases outside the gene matches. Germline lookup yields CDR1 MDHEN and CDR2 SYDVKM. The CDR3 DNA is TGTGCCAGCAGTTCCGGACAGGGGGTGAACACTGAAGCTTTCTTT. Translation: CASSSGQGVNTEAFF.

The chain combines TRBV10-2 with TRBJ2-3; 8 nucleotides match TRBD2. The germline V gene has CDR1 WSHSY and CDR2 SAAADI. CDR3 length: 14 residues. J lost 2 bases, V lost 8 bases, and 6 bases had no gene match. CDR3 sequence: CASRAGAYTDTQYF. For the CDR3, the DNA is TGCGCCAGCCGAGCGGGGGCATACACAGATACGCAGTATTTT.

The rearrangement links TRBV19 to TRBJ1-5; D gene ambiguous. Germline-derived CDR1 and CDR2 are LNHDA and SQIVND (reference sequence). The CDR3 extends over 12 amino acids. V was clipped by 7 bases and J by 6 bases, with 10 bases between them. CDR3 sequence reads: CASNTGSQPQHF. The CDR3 DNA follows: TGTGCCAGTAATACGGGGAGTCAGCCCCAGCATTTT.